Presented here are 28 T cell receptor beta chains from one specimen sequenced in a study of cytomegalovirus exposure and HLA in healthy donors. The PCR employed 60 Vbeta primers together with 13 Jbeta primers. Profiled with immunoSEQ multiplex PCR; TCRdb holds only in-frame clones, not every one. Seen here are roughly 100,000 clones, about 80% observed once, and the top ten hold under 2%. The specimen was PBMCs. The receptors shown here come from a woman aged 40 to 49 in good health and CMV-seronegative.

The V gene is TRBV29-1, the J gene TRBJ2-6; D is undetermined. The germline V gene encodes CDR1 SQVTM and CDR2 ANQGSEA. The CDR3 covers 12 residues. Trimming took 5 bases from V and 4 from J, leaving 6 bases between them. CDR3 bases: TGCAGCGTTCAGTGGGGGGCCAACGTCCTGACTTTC. Protein: CSVQWGANVLTF.

J is TRBJ1-1 and V is TRBV6-5, with D unclear. Trimming stripped 2 bases from V and 0 bases from J, with 10 bases between. The CDR3 is 15 amino acids. The germline V gene has CDR1 MNHEY and CDR2 SVGAGI. CDR3 sequence: CASSYDGVLNTEAFF. CDR3 DNA sequence: TGTGCCAGCAGTTACGACGGGGTACTGAACACTGAAGCTTTCTTT.

The chain recombines TRBV7-3 with TRBJ2-3, with D possibly TRBD2 on 6 matching bases. From germline, CDR1 is SGHTA and CDR2 FQGTGA. The length of the CDR3 is 14 residues. Trimming stripped 1 base from V and 3 bases from J, with 8 bases between. Written as DNA, the CDR3 is TGTGCCAGCAGCTTAAGGGACTCAACAGATACGCAGTATTTT. Protein product: CASSLRDSTDTQYF.

V gene TRBV9 combines with J gene TRBJ2-1, with TRBD1 matching 10 bases. With V trimmed by 3 bases and J by 6 bases, 6 bases remained unmatched. Per germline, CDR1 SGDLS and CDR2 YYNGEE. The CDR3 runs 15 residues. CDR3: CASSGRDRGSNEQFF. CDR3 bases: TGTGCCAGCAGCGGACGGGACAGGGGTTCCAATGAGCAGTTCTTC.

This clone was seen once. V usage is TRBV27 and J usage is TRBJ2-3; TRBD2 might be the D (6 bases). This CDR3 has 12 amino acids. V shed 3 bases and J shed 6 bases, with 7 bases lying between them. The germline V gene has CDR1 MNHEY and CDR2 SMNVEV (reference sequence). The CDR3 sequence is CASSLEGDTQYF. For the CDR3, the DNA is TGTGCCAGCAGTTTGGAGGGGGATACGCAGTATTTT.

The J gene is TRBJ2-1, the V gene TRBV7-6; D possibly corresponds to TRBD1 (6 bases). V dropped 2 bases and J dropped 9 bases, with 11 bases sitting between them. CDR1 and CDR2 (germline): SGHVS, FNYEAQ. The CDR3 loop spans 13 amino acids. CDR3 amino acids: CASSLQGYAEQFF. Written as DNA, the CDR3 is TGTGCCAGCAGCTTACAGGGGTACGCTGAGCAGTTCTTC. The full variable domain, rest sourced from reference TRBV7-6 and TRBJ2-1, is GAGVSQSPRYKVTKRGQDVALRCDPISGHVSLYWYRQALGQGPEFLTYFNYEAQQDKSGLPNDRFSAERPEGSISTLTIQRTEQRDSAMYRCASSLQGYAEQFFGPGTRLTVL.

The CDR3 is CSAAGTFGYTF. For the CDR3, the DNA is TGCAGTGCGGCCGGGACATTTGGCTACACCTTC. This chain connects TRBV20-1 to TRBJ1-2; a possible D gene is TRBD1 (6 bases). The V end was cut by 6 bases, the J end by 7 bases, with 12 bases between. Per germline, CDR1 DFQATT and CDR2 SNEGSKA (reference sequence). This CDR3 has 11 amino acids.

The chain combines TRBV20-1 with TRBJ1-1; D gene ambiguous. CDR1 DFQATT and CDR2 SNEGSKA come from the germline V gene (reference sequence). This CDR3 contains 11 residues. CDR3 residues: CMEAPGTEAFF. The CDR3 DNA reads as TGCATGGAGGCCCCCGGGACTGAAGCTTTCTTT.

The CDR3 loop is CASSFRTGTGVNQPQHF. In nucleotides, the CDR3 is TGTGCCAGCAGTTTCCGAACCGGGACAGGGGTAAATCAGCCCCAGCATTTT. The V and J genes are TRBV28 and TRBJ1-5; 10 positions agree with TRBD1. Trimming removed 3 bases from V and 4 bases from J; junction bases left unmatched: 9. The CDR3 contains 17 residues. Germline CDR1 and CDR2: MDHEN and SYDVKM.

The chain links TRBV19 to TRBJ2-7; 8 bases are a match to TRBD1. In germline, CDR1 is LNHDA, CDR2 SQIVND (reference sequence). The trim removed 10 bases at V and 1 base at J, leaving 9 bases unmatched. The CDR3 is made up of 14 amino acids. CDR3 amino acids: CATRGQASSYEQYF. The CDR3 nucleotides read TGTGCCACGCGGGGACAGGCCAGTTCCTACGAGCAGTACTTC.

The chain carries TRBV7-2 and TRBJ2-4; 10 positions match TRBD2. From germline, CDR1 is SGHTA and CDR2 FQGNSA. The V and J ends lost 1 base and 2 bases, in that order; junction bases with no gene match: 2. This CDR3 is built from 16 residues. The CDR3 coding sequence is TGTGCCAGCAGCTTAGGACTAGCGGGCACCAAAAACATTCAGTACTTC. Encoded protein: CASSLGLAGTKNIQYF.

The chain joins TRBV7-5 to TRBJ1-5. TRBV7-5 is annotated as a pseudogene. CDR3 length: 16 amino acids. DNA of the CDR3: TGTGCCAGAAGCCACGAGGGCCCCTCGAGCAATCAGCCCCAGCATTTT. Protein product: CARSHEGPSSNQPQHF.

This clone showed up just a few times. The CDR3 protein is CASSFRQINSPLHF. CDR3 sequence (DNA): TGTGCCAGCAGCTTCAGACAGATTAATTCACCCCTCCACTTT. The chain couples TRBV5-4 to TRBJ1-6; tentatively, D is TRBD1 (5 bases). The germline V gene encodes CDR1 SGHNT and CDR2 YYREEE (reference sequence). Trimming left V 2 bases short and J 6 bases short, with 9 bases between. This CDR3 spans 14 amino acids.

The gene calls are TRBV2 and TRBJ1-5, with 7 bases lining up with TRBD1. Germline CDR1 is SNHLY and CDR2 is FYNNEI. V lost 6 bases to trimming and J lost 3 bases; unmatched junction nucleotides: 8. The CDR3 extends over 15 amino acids. CDR3 sequence: CASSDSGQFNQPQHF. As DNA, the CDR3 is TGTGCCAGCAGCGATTCGGGACAGTTCAATCAGCCCCAGCATTTT.

The chain recombines TRBV28 with TRBJ2-2, with 9 bases matching TRBD1. V was clipped by 6 bases and J by 4 bases; unmatched bases: 6. The CDR3 is made up of 15 amino acids. CDR1 MDHEN and CDR2 SYDVKM come from the germline V gene. The CDR3 DNA reads TGTGCCAGCAGGAGACCGGGACAGGGCACCGGGGAGCTGTTTTTT. Amino acid sequence: CASRRPGQGTGELFF.

V gene TRBV28 combines with J gene TRBJ2-1; the match to TRBD2 covers 15 bases. The V and J ends lost 6 bases and 8 bases, in that order; junction bases with no gene match: 11. This CDR3 spans 17 amino acids. Germline V CDR1 and CDR2: MDHEN, SYDVKM. The CDR3 DNA reads as TGTGCCAGCAGATCCTGGGGACTAGCGGGAGGTAGGGATGAGCAGTTCTTC. Its translation is CASRSWGLAGGRDEQFF.

The V gene is TRBV9, the J gene TRBJ1-4; D not certain. Trimming pared 3 bases from V and 0 bases from J, leaving 6 bases between. The CDR3 loop spans 14 amino acids. Germline assignment: CDR1 SGDLS and CDR2 YYNGEE. For the CDR3, the DNA is TGTGCCAGCAGCGACTCTGCAACTAATGAAAAACTGTTTTTT. Encoded protein: CASSDSATNEKLFF.

The rearrangement joins TRBV19 to TRBJ1-1; TRBD1 matches at 7 bases. The J segment lost 8 bases and the V segment lost 4 bases, leaving 4 bases of the junction unmatched. Germline CDR1 and CDR2: LNHDA and SQIVND (reference sequence). CDR3 length: 12 amino acids. CDR3 region: CASSTQGFEAFF. In DNA, the CDR3 is TGTGCCAGTAGTACACAGGGGTTCGAAGCTTTCTTT. The full variable domain, completed using reference TRBV19 and TRBJ1-1, is DGGITQSPKYLFRKEGQNVTLSCEQNLNHDAMYWYRQDPGQGLRLIYYSQIVNDFQKGDIAEGYSVSREKKESFPLTVTSAQKNPTAFYLCASSTQGFEAFFGQGTRLTVV.

V is TRBV9 and J is TRBJ2-3, with TRBD2 matching over 7 bases. V lost 6 bases, J lost 7 bases, and 8 bases stayed unmatched. Germline V lookup: CDR1 SGDLS, CDR2 YYNGEE. The length of the CDR3 is 13 residues. As DNA, the CDR3 is TGTGCCAGCATGGCGGGAGCCAGCAATACGCAGTATTTT. Its protein is CASMAGASNTQYF.

This clone was counted once. V gene TRBV7-2 combines with J gene TRBJ1-4, with D perhaps matching TRBD1 (6 bases). Trimming cost V 5 bases and J 8 bases, with 18 bases left between them. Germline V gives CDR1 SGHTA, CDR2 FQGNSA. The CDR3 extends over 15 amino acids. DNA of the CDR3: TGTGCCAGCAGCCAAATAGGGGGTCCGGGGGAAAAACTGTTTTTT. This encodes CASSQIGGPGEKLFF. The variable domain in full, with the rest retrieved from reference TRBV7-2 and TRBJ1-4, is GAGVSQSPSNKVTEKGKDVELRCDPISGHTALYWYRQSLGQGLEFLIYFQGNSAPDKSGLPSDRFSAERTGGSVSTLTIQRTQQEDSAVYLCASSQIGGPGEKLFFGSGTQLSVL.

In nucleotides, the CDR3 is TGTGCCAGTAGGGAGGCTACCATGAACACTGAAGCTTTCTTT. It translates to CASREATMNTEAFF. The V and J genes are TRBV19 and TRBJ1-1; no reliable D call. Trimming shortened V by 6 bases and J by 0 bases, and 11 bases separated the two germline ends. Germline lookup yields CDR1 LNHDA and CDR2 SQIVND (reference sequence). This CDR3 spans 14 amino acids. Together with reference TRBV19 and TRBJ1-1, the CDR3 gives the full variable domain: DGGITQSPKYLFRKEGQNVTLSCEQNLNHDAMYWYRQDPGQGLRLIYYSQIVNDFQKGDIAEGYSVSREKKESFPLTVTSAQKNPTAFYLCASREATMNTEAFFGQGTRLTVV.

The J gene is TRBJ2-5, the V gene TRBV18, with D maybe TRBD2 (6 bases). Trimming removed 2 bases from V and 2 bases from J, with 12 bases in between. This CDR3 comprises 15 residues. Germline CDR1 KGHSH, CDR2 LQKENI. CDR3 loop: CASSPSAGRQETQYF. The CDR3 bases are TGTGCCAGCTCACCATCCGCCGGGAGACAAGAGACCCAGTACTTC.

The chain joins TRBV5-6 to TRBJ1-4; D might be TRBD1 (6 bases). Trimming shortened V by 0 bases and J by 13 bases, and 19 bases separated the two germline ends. The germline CDR1 and CDR2 sequences are SGHDT and YYEEEE. This CDR3 region has 15 residues. The CDR3 coding sequence is TGTGCCAGCAGCTTGGGGACAGCGCTGATGCAAGGACTGTTTTTT. Translation gives CASSLGTALMQGLFF.

The chain combines TRBV11-2 with TRBJ2-1, with 9 bases aligning to TRBD1. The CDR3 runs to 16 residues. V dropped 4 bases and J dropped 3; count of bases not matched to a gene: 7. Germline CDR1 and CDR2: SGHAT and FQNNGV. The CDR3 spells CASSSLQGANYNEQFF. The DNA of the CDR3 is TGTGCCAGCAGCTCCCTACAGGGGGCAAACTACAATGAGCAGTTCTTC.

The chain has TRBV19 and TRBJ2-7; tentative D call: TRBD1 (6 bases). There are 15 residues in the CDR3. The V end was cut by 5 bases, the J end by 7 bases, with 21 bases between. Germline CDR1 reads LNHDA; CDR2 reads SQIVND (reference sequence). CDR3 bases: TGTGCCAGTAGTCTTCCGGGACAAGGGGAACCGGAGCAGTACTTC. Its protein product is CASSLPGQGEPEQYF.

The chain couples TRBV5-4 to TRBJ1-5; D is possibly TRBD1 (6 bases). The CDR3 totals 12 residues. V lost 4 bases and J 7 bases, leaving 9 bases between the germline ends. CDR1 is SGHNT, CDR2 YYREEE, per germline (reference sequence). For the CDR3, the DNA is TGTGCCAGCAGCGTCACAGGGCAGCCCCAGCATTTT. The encoded protein is CASSVTGQPQHF.

This chain links TRBV25-1 with TRBJ1-5; unclear D gene. CDR1 is MGHDK, CDR2 SYGVNS, per germline. CDR3 length: 14 amino acids. The V gene lost 3 bases and the J gene lost 7 bases, with 13 bases spanning the gap. The CDR3 here is CASSDRGNRQPQHF. The CDR3 region has the DNA TGTGCCAGCAGTGATCGGGGAAATCGACAGCCCCAGCATTTT.

This clone has a handful of counts. This chain connects TRBV27 to TRBJ1-2, with a tentative D call TRBD1 (5 bases). The V gene lost 5 bases and the J gene lost 8 bases, with 21 bases spanning the gap. Germline CDR1 MNHEY, CDR2 SMNVEV (reference sequence). This CDR3 has 15 residues. The CDR3 protein is CASSPNRLRHDGYTF. The CDR3 nucleotides are TGTGCCAGCAGTCCTAACAGGTTACGACATGACGGCTACACCTTC.